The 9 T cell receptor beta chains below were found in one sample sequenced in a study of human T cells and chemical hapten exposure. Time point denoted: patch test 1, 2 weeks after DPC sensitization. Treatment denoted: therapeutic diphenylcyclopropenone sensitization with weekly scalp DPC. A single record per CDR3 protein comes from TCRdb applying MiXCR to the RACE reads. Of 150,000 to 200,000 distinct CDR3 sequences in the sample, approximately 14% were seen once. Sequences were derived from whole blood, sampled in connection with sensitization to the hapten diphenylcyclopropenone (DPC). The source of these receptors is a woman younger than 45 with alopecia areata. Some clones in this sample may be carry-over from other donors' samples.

CDR3 nucleotide sequence: TGCAGCGTTGAATCGAGTAGCGGGAGCACAGATACGCAGTATTTT. As protein: CSVESSSGSTDTQYF. The rearrangement links TRBV29-1 to TRBJ2-3, with 7 bases aligning to TRBD2. V dropped 2 bases and J dropped 0; count of bases not matched to a gene: 5. The V gene's germline CDR1 is SQVTM and CDR2 ANQGSEA. This CDR3 comprises 15 residues.

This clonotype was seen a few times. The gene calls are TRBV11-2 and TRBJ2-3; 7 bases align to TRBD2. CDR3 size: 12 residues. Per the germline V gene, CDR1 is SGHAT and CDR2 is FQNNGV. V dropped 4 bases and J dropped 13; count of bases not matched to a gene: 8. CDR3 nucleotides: TGTGCCAGCAGCTACCCAGCGGGGAATGAGTATTTT. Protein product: CASSYPAGNEYF. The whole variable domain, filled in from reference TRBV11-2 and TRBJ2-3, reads EAGVAQSPRYKIIEKRQSVAFWCNPISGHATLYWYQQILGQGPKLLIQFQNNGVVDDSQLPKDRFSAERLKGVDSTLKIQPAKLEDSAVYLCASSYPAGNEYFGPGTRLTVL.

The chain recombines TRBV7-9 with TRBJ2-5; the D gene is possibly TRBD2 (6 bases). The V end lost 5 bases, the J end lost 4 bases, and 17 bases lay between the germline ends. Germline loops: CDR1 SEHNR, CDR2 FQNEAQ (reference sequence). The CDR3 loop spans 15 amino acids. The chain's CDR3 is CASSLGLEVRETQYF. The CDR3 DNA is TGTGCCAGCAGCCTGGGACTGGAGGTGAGAGAGACCCAGTACTTC.

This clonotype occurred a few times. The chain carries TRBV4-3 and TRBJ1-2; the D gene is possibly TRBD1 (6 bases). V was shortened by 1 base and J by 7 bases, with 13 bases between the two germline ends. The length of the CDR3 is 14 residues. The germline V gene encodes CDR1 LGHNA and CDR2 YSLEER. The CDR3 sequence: CASSQVAGEGGYTF. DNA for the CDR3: TGCGCCAGCAGCCAAGTTGCAGGGGAGGGTGGCTACACCTTC.

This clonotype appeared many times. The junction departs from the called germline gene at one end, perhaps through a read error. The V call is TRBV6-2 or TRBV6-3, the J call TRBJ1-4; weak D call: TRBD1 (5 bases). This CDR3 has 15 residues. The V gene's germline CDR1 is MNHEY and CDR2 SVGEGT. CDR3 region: CATQRGAVSTSGRVF. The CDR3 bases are TGTGCCACACAACGGGGCGCCGTCTCCACTTCCGGGAGAGTTTTT.

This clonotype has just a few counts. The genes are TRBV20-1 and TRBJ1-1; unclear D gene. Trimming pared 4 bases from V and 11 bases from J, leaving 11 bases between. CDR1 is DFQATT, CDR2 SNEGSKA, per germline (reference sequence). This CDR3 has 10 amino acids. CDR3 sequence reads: CSAIESGAFF. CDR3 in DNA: TGCAGTGCTATAGAGTCGGGGGCTTTCTTT.

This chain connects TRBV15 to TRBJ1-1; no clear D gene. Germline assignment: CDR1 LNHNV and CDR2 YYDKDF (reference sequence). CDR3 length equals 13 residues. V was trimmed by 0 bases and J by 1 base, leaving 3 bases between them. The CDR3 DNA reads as TGTGCCACCAGCAGAGAACAGAACACTGAAGCTTTCTTT. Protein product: CATSREQNTEAFF.

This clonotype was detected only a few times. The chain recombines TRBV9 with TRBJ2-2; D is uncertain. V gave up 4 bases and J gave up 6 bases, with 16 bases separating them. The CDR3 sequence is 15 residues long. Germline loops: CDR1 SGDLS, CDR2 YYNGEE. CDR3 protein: CASSLRPDLPGELFF. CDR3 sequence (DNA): TGTGCCAGCAGCCTTAGACCGGACCTCCCCGGGGAGCTGTTTTTT. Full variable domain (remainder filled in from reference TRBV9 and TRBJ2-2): DSGVTQTPKHLITATGQRVTLRCSPRSGDLSVYWYQQSLDQGLQFLIQYYNGEERAKGNILERFSAQQFPDLHSELNLSSLELGDSALYFCASSLRPDLPGELFFGEGSRLTVL.

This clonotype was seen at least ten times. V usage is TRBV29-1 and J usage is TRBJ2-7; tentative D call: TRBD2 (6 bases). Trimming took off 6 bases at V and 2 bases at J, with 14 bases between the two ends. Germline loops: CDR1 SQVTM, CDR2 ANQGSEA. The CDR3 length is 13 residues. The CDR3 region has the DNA TGCAGCGTCCCCGGGGCGGGGCCCTACGAGCAGTACTTC. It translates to CSVPGAGPYEQYF.